This TCR beta chain was recovered during a study of T-cell reconstitution after alpha-beta-depleted transplantation in children. Study-wide findings and caveats: Surviving recipient cells, namely T cells and thymic progenitors, were the source of high day-60 TCRbeta diversity in some patients. T-cell numbers and diversity, one year after transplant, stemmed largely from T cells that were newly produced.

This clonotype was observed many times. The target antigen is unknown. Researchers prepared the TCRbeta library using unique molecular identifiers, the study reports. TCRdb redid the calling of the PCR reads with MiXCR, one entry per CDR3 protein. The sample contains nearly 20,000 distinct CDR3 sequences, 13% of which appear only once. Trimming took off 0 bases at V and 5 bases at J, with 13 bases between the two ends. Germline loops: CDR1 SGHTA, CDR2 FQGNSA. The CDR3 has 15 residues. Sample: PBMCs, mostly from graft donor cells, taken 60 days after TCRalphabeta/CD19-depleted stem cell transplant. This receptor was identified in a female patient between 2 and 10 years old who had a stem cell transplant for congenital amegakaryocytic thrombocytopenia, so the T cells may come from the graft donor. The rearrangement links TRBV7-2 to TRBJ2-5; D uncertain. The CDR3 region is CASSLARLNGETQYF. CDR3 bases: TGTGCCAGCAGCTTAGCGAGGCTAAATGGCGAGACCCAGTACTTC.